One T cell receptor beta chain is described in this entry. Its antigen is not known. This entry is derived from a study of shared clonotypes between healthy human individuals. Study as a whole: CD4 naive and CD4 memory each took three plates per donor, while CD8 naive took two and CD8 memory one.

Study observations and caveats: Large depth notwithstanding, sorted-subset sequencing proved incomplete by rarefaction. Generally, estimated richness proved larger in naive subsets than it did in memory subsets.

Germline V lookup: CDR1 MNHEY, CDR2 SVGAGI. The CDR3 length is 11 residues. The V and J ends lost 7 bases and 7 bases respectively, with 10 bases between them. HIV-negative, healthy adults without recent acute infections or vaccinations were the donors. Only in-frame clones appear in the TCRdb table, and some are missing; sequencing was by immunoSEQ multiplex PCR. This sample yields about 2.4 million clones, of which roughly 93% are seen a single time; approximately 0.35% belongs to the top ten. The receptor's source is a man younger than 35 in good health. Some clones in this sample may be carry-over from other donors' samples. V usage is TRBV6-5 and J usage is TRBJ1-2; no definite D call. The sequenced sample was naive CD4+ T cells from PBMCs. Subset reported: CD45RA+ positively selected. The chain's CDR3 is CASKAGGGYTF. CDR3 sequence (DNA): TGTGCCAGCAAAGCGGGCGGTGGCTACACCTTC.